Listed below are T cell receptor beta chains from one sample, sequenced in a study of radiotherapy plus CTLA-4 blockade in lung cancer. Produced via immunoSEQ multiplex PCR; TCRdb's table is partial and in-frame only. The repertoire has roughly 80,000 clones, 60% to 85% of them found once; the top ten carry more than 3.5%. Source: peripheral blood, taken from a patient treated with radiotherapy plus ipilimumab. These receptor sequences come from a human donor with non-small cell lung cancer who had a partial response to radiotherapy plus ipilimumab. Some clones in this sample may be carry-over from other donors' samples. CDR3s include the opening cysteine and the closing phenylalanine or tryptophan. A D gene is named only where the DNA matches it firmly. The size of a clone is reported for some rows only, either as once, few or many, or as a class for expanded clones.

TRBJ2-1,TRBV13,TRBD2,NA,TGTGCCAGCAGCCGGACTAGCGGGGGGGCAAAGGCCTACAATGAGCAGTTCTTC,CASSRTSGGAKAYNEQFF
TRBJ1-1,TRBV27,TRBD1,few,TGTGCCAGCAGCCGCAGGGGGCAGAACACTGAAGCTTTCTTT,CASSRRGQNTEAFF
TRBJ1-4,TRBV6-1,NA,NA,TGTGCCAGCAGTGACCCAGAAAGGGGAAAACTGTTTTTT,CASSDPERGKLFF
TRBJ2-2,TRBV7-9,TRBD1,NA,TGTGCCAGCAGCCCAAATACAGGGGCGCCCCGCACCGGGGAGCTGTTTTTT,CASSPNTGAPRTGELFF
TRBJ2-7,TRBV7-9,TRBD2,NA,TGTGCCAGCAGCCCTCGTAAAGGGACTACAATGTACGAGCAGTACTTC,CASSPRKGTTMYEQYF
TRBJ1-5,TRBV7-9,TRBD1,NA,TGTGCCAGCAGACGGGACAGGCAGTCGTCCCAGCATTTT,CASRRDRQSSQHF
TRBJ1-1,TRBV28,TRBD1,NA,TGTGCCATCAGAGGACAGGGGTGGACTGAAGCTTTCTTT,CAIRGQGWTEAFF
TRBJ1-4,TRBV29-1,NA,once,TGCAGCGTTTGCGGCGTCATCGGGGAAAAACTGTTTTTT,CSVCGVIGEKLFF
TRBJ1-2,TRBV29-1,NA,NA,TGCAGCGTTGATGGGCCGAGGGGGACAAACTATGGCTACACCTTC,CSVDGPRGTNYGYTF
TRBJ1-2,TRBV6-5,TRBD1,NA,TGTGCCGCGTTACAGGGGGCCTATGGCTACACCTTC,CAALQGAYGYTF
TRBJ1-2,TRBV28,TRBD1,NA,TGTGCCAGCAGGACCCCCACTCGGACAGGGCCCCTCTATGGCTACACCTTC,CASRTPTRTGPLYGYTF
TRBJ2-7,TRBV7-2,TRBD2,NA,TGTGCCAGCAGCCCGGGACTAGCGGGCCCCTCCTACGAGCAGTACTTC,CASSPGLAGPSYEQYF
TRBJ2-1,TRBV6-5,NA,NA,TGTGCCAGCAGGTCCCGACGGACAGCGATCAATGAGCAGTTCTTC,CASRSRRTAINEQFF
TRBJ2-7,TRBV6-5,NA,few,TGTGCCATCAGTGAGTCCTCTTCCTACGAGCAGTACTTC,CAISESSSYEQYF
TRBJ2-7,TRBV28,TRBD2,NA,TGTGCCAGCAGTTTATACGCAGTTCCATCTAGCGGGGGCCTCTACGAGCAGTACTTC,CASSLYAVPSSGGLYEQYF
TRBJ1-5,TRBV2,NA,once,TGTGCCAGCAGTGATGTAGGGGGAGGGTCACACCCCCAGCATTTT,CASSDVGGGSHPQHF
TRBJ1-3,TRBV11-3,NA,NA,TGTGCCAGCAGCAATCCCGACAGGATCTCTGGAAACACCATATATTTT,CASSNPDRISGNTIYF
TRBJ1-4,TRBV10-3,TRBD1,NA,TGTGCCATCAAGGGGACAGGGGCTAATGAAAAACTGTTTTTT,CAIKGTGANEKLFF
TRBJ2-6,TRBV2,NA,few,TGTGCCAGCAGTGCACTCTCTGGGGCCAACGTCCTGACTTTC,CASSALSGANVLTF
TRBJ2-3,TRBV15,NA,NA,TGTGCCACCAGCAGAGATCGCGTGTTAACCAGCACAGATACGCAGTATTTT,CATSRDRVLTSTDTQYF
TRBJ1-5,TRBV27,NA,once,TGTGCCAGCAGTTCCATGGGGGGGTTAGGCAATCAGCCCCAGCATTTT,CASSSMGGLGNQPQHF
TRBJ1-2,TRBV25-1,TRBD1,NA,TGTGCCAGCAGTGGGTCCCGGGACAGGGGAGTTGGCTACACCTTC,CASSGSRDRGVGYTF
TRBJ1-4,TRBV6-1,TRBD1,few,TGTGCCAGCAGCGTGACAGGGACAACTAATGAAAAACTGTTTTTT,CASSVTGTTNEKLFF
TRBJ2-2,TRBV28,NA,NA,TGTGCCAGCAGTTTAAGGACAGTCGATGCGAACACCGGGGAGCTGTTTTTT,CASSLRTVDANTGELFF
TRBJ2-3,TRBV5-4,NA,few,TGTGCCAGCAGCTTGCAAGCGGGCCGCACAGATACGCAGTATTTT,CASSLQAGRTDTQYF
TRBJ2-1,TRBV11-1,NA,NA,TGTGCCAGCAGTTTAATCAGGGTACGGTACAATGAGCAGTTCTTC,CASSLIRVRYNEQFF
TRBJ1-5,TRBV5-5,NA,NA,TGTGCCAGCAGCTTGGGCGGCAGCGGCCAGCCCCAGCATTTT,CASSLGGSGQPQHF
TRBJ1-4,TRBV15,TRBD1,NA,TGTGCCACCAGCAGGGCCCGACAGGGGGGACGTGCTAATGAAAAACTGTTTTTT,CATSRARQGGRANEKLFF
TRBJ1-2,TRBV6-1,NA,NA,TGTGCCAGCAGTGACCGCCGGACTTACTATGGCTACACCTTC,CASSDRRTYYGYTF
TRBJ1-2,TRBV30,NA,NA,TGTGCCTGGAGTCGGGTCTATGGCTACACCTTC,CAWSRVYGYTF
TRBJ2-3,TRBV5-4,TRBD2,few,TGTGCCAGCAGCCTGCGGGGGGGCACAGATACGCAGTATTTT,CASSLRGGTDTQYF
TRBJ2-1,TRBV28,TRBD2,once,TGTGCCAGCAGTTCCCGGACTAGCGGATATAATGAGCAGTTCTTC,CASSSRTSGYNEQFF
TRBJ2-3,TRBV5-1,NA,NA,TGCGCCAGCAGCTTGGGATACGACAGAGTAACAGATACGCAGTATTTT,CASSLGYDRVTDTQYF
TRBJ2-3,TRBV7-9,NA,NA,TGTGCCAGTGGAGACGGTACGCAGTATTTT,CASGDGTQYF
TRBJ1-1,TRBV7-9,NA,few,TGTGCCGTTCCAGGGCCTGGGGGCGCTGAAGCTTTCTTT,CAVPGPGGAEAFF
TRBJ1-2,TRBV11-3,NA,once,TGTGCCAGCTCGCCCGGGGGAAATGGCTACACCTTC,CASSPGGNGYTF
TRBJ2-7,TRBV9,TRBD1,NA,TGTGCCAGCACCGCCGGACAGGGCGCGTCCTACGAGCAGTACTTC,CASTAGQGASYEQYF
TRBJ2-6,TRBV9,NA,few,TGTGCCAGCAGCGTAAACAGGGATCGTAGCTCTGGGGCCAACGTCCTGACTTTC,CASSVNRDRSSGANVLTF
TRBJ2-7,TRBV19,TRBD2,NA,TGTGCCAGTAGTAGCGGGGGAGGGTTGAATTACGAGCAGTACTTC,CASSSGGGLNYEQYF
TRBJ2-1,TRBV19,NA,NA,TGTGCCAGTAGAGGGGGAGTGTCCTACAATGAGCAGTTCTTC,CASRGGVSYNEQFF
TRBJ2-3,TRBV4-1,NA,NA,TGCGCCAGCAGCCAACCCGGGAGTTGGGGGGATACGCAGTATTTT,CASSQPGSWGDTQYF
TRBJ1-2,TRBV4-2,NA,NA,TGTGCCAGCAGCCGGGACTGGAACTATGGCTACACCTTC,CASSRDWNYGYTF
TRBJ1-2,TRBV7-9,NA,medium-sized,TGTGCCAGCAGCCTAGTCGACATTGTTGACTATGGCTACACCTTC,CASSLVDIVDYGYTF
TRBJ2-7,TRBV10-3,TRBD2,NA,TGTGCCATCAGGGGGACTAGCGGGAGGGCCGGCGAGCAGTACTTC,CAIRGTSGRAGEQYF
TRBJ2-7,TRBV9,NA,NA,TGTGCCAGCAGCGGAAGCGTAAACTCCTACGAGCAGTACTTC,CASSGSVNSYEQYF
TRBJ1-1,TRBV28,NA,few,TGTGCCAGCAGTTTAATCAGGGATTGGACTGAAGCTTTCTTT,CASSLIRDWTEAFF
TRBJ2-1,TRBV20-1,NA,NA,TGCAGTGCTAGAACGGTTGAAGAGCAGTTCTTC,CSARTVEEQFF
TRBJ1-1,TRBV5-8,NA,NA,TGTGCCAGCAGCTTTAGCGGGGGGAACACTGAAGCTTTCTTT,CASSFSGGNTEAFF
TRBJ2-3,TRBV5-1,NA,NA,TGCGCCAGCAGCTTGGGATCGGAGCCAGATACGCAGTATTTT,CASSLGSEPDTQYF
TRBJ1-5,TRBV5-4,TRBD1,NA,TGTGCCAGCAGCTTGGGTCCAGGGGGCCACAATCAGCCCCAGCATTTT,CASSLGPGGHNQPQHF
TRBJ1-4,TRBV7-9,NA,NA,TGTGCCAGCAGCTTTACAGGCTCAACTAATGAAAAACTGTTTTTT,CASSFTGSTNEKLFF
TRBJ2-7,TRBV5-1,NA,NA,TGCGCCAGCAGCTTGGTTGCGGGAACCTACGAGCAGTACTTC,CASSLVAGTYEQYF
TRBJ2-5,TRBV18,TRBD2,NA,TGTGCCAGCTCACCACGGAATAGCGGGAGTACTTCGTTGGAGACCCAGTACTTC,CASSPRNSGSTSLETQYF
TRBJ1-5,TRBV2,TRBD1,NA,TGTGCCAGCAGTGGGCAGGGGGGATATAGCAATCAGCCCCAGCATTTT,CASSGQGGYSNQPQHF
TRBJ2-3,TRBV9,NA,NA,TGTGCCAGCAGCGTCGGAGGACCAGATACGCAGTATTTT,CASSVGGPDTQYF
TRBJ1-1,TRBV11-3,TRBD1,NA,TGTGCCAGCAGCGCTACAACAGGGGGTACTGAAGCTTTCTTT,CASSATTGGTEAFF
TRBJ2-7,TRBV6-5,TRBD1,few,TGTGCCAGCAGGGACGGACAGGGGGTCTACGAGCAGTACTTC,CASRDGQGVYEQYF
TRBJ1-2,TRBV6-5,NA,once,TGTGCCAGCAGTCGGACAGTCAACTATGGCTACACCTTC,CASSRTVNYGYTF
TRBJ2-7,TRBV29-1,TRBD1,NA,TGCAGCGTTGAAGAGGGGACAGACGAGCAGTACTTC,CSVEEGTDEQYF
TRBJ1-1,TRBV2,NA,NA,TGTGCCAGCAGTGTGAGAATGAACACTGAAGCTTTCTTT,CASSVRMNTEAFF